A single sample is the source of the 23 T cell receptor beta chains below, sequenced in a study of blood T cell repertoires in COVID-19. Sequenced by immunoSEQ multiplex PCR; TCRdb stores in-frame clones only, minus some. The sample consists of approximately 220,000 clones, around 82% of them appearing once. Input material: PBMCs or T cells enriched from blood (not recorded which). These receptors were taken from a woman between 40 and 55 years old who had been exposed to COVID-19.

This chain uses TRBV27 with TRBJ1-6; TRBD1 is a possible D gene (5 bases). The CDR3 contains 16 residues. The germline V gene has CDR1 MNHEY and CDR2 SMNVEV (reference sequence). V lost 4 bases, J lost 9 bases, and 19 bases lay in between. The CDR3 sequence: CASSYGLRGAGSPLHF. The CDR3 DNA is TGTGCCAGCAGTTACGGACTACGCGGGGCCGGTTCACCCCTCCACTTT.

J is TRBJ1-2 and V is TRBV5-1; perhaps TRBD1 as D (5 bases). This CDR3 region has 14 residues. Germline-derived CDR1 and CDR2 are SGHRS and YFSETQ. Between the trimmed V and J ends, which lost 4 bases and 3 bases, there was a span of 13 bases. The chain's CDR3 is CASSPDIFYYGYTF. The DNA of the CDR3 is TGCGCCAGCAGCCCGGACATTTTTTACTATGGCTACACCTTC.

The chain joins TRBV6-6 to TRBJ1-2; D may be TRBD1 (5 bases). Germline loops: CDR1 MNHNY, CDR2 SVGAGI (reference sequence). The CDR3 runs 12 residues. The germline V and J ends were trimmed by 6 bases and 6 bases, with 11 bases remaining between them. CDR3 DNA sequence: TGTGCCAGCAGCCGGTTAGGGGATGGCTACACCTTC. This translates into CASSRLGDGYTF.

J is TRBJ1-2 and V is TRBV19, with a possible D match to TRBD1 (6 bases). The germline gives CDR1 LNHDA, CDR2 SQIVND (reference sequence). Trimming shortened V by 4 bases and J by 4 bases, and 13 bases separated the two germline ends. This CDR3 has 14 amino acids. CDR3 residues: CASSKAGASYGYTF. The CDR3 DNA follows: TGTGCCAGTAGTAAAGCAGGGGCCTCCTATGGCTACACCTTC.

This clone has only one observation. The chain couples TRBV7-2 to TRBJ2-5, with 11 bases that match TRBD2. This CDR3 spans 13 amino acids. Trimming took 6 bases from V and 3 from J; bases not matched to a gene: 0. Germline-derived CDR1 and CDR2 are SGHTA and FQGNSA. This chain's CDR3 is CASRGLAEETQYF. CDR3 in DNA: TGTGCCAGCAGGGGACTAGCGGAAGAGACCCAGTACTTC.

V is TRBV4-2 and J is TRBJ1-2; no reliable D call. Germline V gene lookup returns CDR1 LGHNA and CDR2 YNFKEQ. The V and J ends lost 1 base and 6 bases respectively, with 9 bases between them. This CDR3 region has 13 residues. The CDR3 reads CASSQGLLDGYTF. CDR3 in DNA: TGTGCCAGCAGCCAAGGACTTCTGGATGGCTACACCTTC.

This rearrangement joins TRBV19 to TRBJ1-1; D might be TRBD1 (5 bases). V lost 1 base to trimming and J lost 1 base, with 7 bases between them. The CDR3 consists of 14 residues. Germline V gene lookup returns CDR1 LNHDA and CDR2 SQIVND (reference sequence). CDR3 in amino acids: CASSIVGGNTEAFF. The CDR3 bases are TGTGCCAGTAGTATAGTCGGGGGGAACACTGAAGCTTTCTTT.

The CDR3 loop is CASRPRDRVSYTF. Written as DNA, the CDR3 is TGTGCCAGCAGGCCCCGGGACAGGGTTAGCTACACCTTC. V and J are TRBV14 and TRBJ1-2; 9 bases align to TRBD1. Trimming at V came to 6 bases and at J to 9 bases, leaving 8 bases not matched to a gene. The CDR3 has 13 amino acids. Per the germline V gene, CDR1 is SGHDN and CDR2 is FVKESK.

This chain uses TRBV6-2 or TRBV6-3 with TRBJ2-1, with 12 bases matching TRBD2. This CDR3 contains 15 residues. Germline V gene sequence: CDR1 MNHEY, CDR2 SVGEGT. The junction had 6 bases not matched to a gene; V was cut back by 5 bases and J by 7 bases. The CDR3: CASSQTSGGSNEQFF. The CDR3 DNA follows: TGTGCCAGCAGTCAGACTAGCGGGGGCAGTAATGAGCAGTTCTTC.

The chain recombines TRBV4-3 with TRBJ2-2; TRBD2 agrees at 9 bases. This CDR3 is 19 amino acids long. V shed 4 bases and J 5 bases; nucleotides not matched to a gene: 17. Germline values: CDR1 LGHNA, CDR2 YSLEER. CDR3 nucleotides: TGCGCCAGCAGCCCGAAAGGGTTCCTAGCGGGGCGAATAACCGGGGAGCTGTTTTTT. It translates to CASSPKGFLAGRITGELFF.

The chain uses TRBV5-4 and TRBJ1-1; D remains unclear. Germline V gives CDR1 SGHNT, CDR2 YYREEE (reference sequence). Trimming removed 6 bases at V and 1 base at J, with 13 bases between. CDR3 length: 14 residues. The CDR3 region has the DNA TGTGCCAGCAAGTACGACAAAGCGAACACTGAAGCTTTCTTT. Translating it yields CASKYDKANTEAFF. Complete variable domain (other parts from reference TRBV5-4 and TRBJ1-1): ETGVTQSPTHLIKTRGQQVTLRCSSQSGHNTVSWYQQALGQGPQFIFQYYREEENGRGNFPPRFSGLQFPNYSSELNVNALELDDSALYLCASKYDKANTEAFFGQGTRLTVV.

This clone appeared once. CDR3 residues: CASSLGSYTEAFF. The CDR3, as DNA: TGTGCCAGTAGTCTCGGGTCCTACACTGAAGCTTTCTTT. The chain carries TRBV19 and TRBJ1-1; D uncertain. Per the germline V gene, CDR1 is LNHDA and CDR2 is SQIVND (reference sequence). Trimming removed 5 bases at V and 3 bases at J, with 10 bases between. CDR3 size: 13 residues.

This CDR3 is CASSSSTSGDTQYF. The CDR3 DNA is TGTGCCAGCAGCTCGTCGACTAGCGGGGATACGCAGTATTTT. The chain links TRBV11-2 to TRBJ2-3; 10 bases line up with TRBD2. CDR1 is SGHAT and CDR2 is FQNNGV in the germline V gene. The ends lost 4 bases at V and 6 bases at J; junction bases unmatched: 4. This CDR3 spans 14 amino acids.

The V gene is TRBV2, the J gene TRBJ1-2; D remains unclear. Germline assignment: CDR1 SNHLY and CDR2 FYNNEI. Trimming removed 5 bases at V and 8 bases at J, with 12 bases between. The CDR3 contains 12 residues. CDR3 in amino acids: CASSYTTEGYTF. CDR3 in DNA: TGTGCCAGCAGTTATACCACAGAAGGCTACACCTTC.

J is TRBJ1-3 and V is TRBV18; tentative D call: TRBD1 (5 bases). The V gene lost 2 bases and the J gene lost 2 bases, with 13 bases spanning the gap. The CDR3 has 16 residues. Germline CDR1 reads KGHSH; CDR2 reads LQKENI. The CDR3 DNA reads TGTGCCAGCTCACCAGGGGGGGGACGTACTGGAAACACCATATATTTT. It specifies CASSPGGGRTGNTIYF.

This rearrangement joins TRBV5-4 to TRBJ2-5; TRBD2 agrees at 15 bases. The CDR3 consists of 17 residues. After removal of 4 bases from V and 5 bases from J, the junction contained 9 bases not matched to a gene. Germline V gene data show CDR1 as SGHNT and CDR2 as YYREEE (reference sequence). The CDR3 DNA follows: TGTGCCAGCAGCGAAAGGACTAGCGGGGGGGCTTTGGAGACCCAGTACTTC. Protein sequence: CASSERTSGGALETQYF.

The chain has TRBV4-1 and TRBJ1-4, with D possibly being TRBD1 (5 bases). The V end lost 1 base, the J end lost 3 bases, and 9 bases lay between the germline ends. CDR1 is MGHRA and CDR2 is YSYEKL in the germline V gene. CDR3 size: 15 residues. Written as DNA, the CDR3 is TGCGCCAGCAGCCAAGCCCCGACAGCTAATGAAAAACTGTTTTTT. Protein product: CASSQAPTANEKLFF.

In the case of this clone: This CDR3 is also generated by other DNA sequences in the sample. The CDR3 loop reads CASSRDSRETQYF. The CDR3 DNA reads TGTGCCAGCAGTAGGGACTCCCGGGAGACCCAGTACTTC. The rearrangement joins TRBV12-3 or TRBV12-4 to TRBJ2-5; tentatively, D is TRBD2 (6 bases). V was shortened by 5 bases and J by 5 bases, with 12 bases between the two germline ends. The CDR3 contains 13 residues.

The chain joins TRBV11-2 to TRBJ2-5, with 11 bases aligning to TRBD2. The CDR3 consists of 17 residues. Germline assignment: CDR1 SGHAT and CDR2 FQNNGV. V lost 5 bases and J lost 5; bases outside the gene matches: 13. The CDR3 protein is CASSHRLAGSERETQYF. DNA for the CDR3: TGTGCCAGCAGCCACCGACTAGCGGGGTCTGAACGCGAGACCCAGTACTTC.

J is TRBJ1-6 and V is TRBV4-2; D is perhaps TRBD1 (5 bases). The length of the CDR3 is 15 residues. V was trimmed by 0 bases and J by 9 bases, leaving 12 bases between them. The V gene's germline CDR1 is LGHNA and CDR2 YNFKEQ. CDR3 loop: CASSQEPGRGSPLHF. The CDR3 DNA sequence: TGTGCCAGCAGCCAAGAGCCGGGGAGGGGTTCACCCCTCCACTTT.

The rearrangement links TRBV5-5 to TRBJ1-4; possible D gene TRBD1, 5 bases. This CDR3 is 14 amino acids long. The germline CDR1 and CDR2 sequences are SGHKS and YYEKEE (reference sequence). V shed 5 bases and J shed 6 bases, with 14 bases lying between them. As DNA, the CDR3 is TGTGCCAGCAGTTTTACAGGACAAGATGAAAAACTGTTTTTT. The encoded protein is CASSFTGQDEKLFF. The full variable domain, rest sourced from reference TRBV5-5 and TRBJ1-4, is DAGVTQSPTHLIKTRGQQVTLRCSPISGHKSVSWYQQVLGQGPQFIFQYYEKEERGRGNFPDRFSARQFPNYSSELNVNALLLGDSALYLCASSFTGQDEKLFFGSGTQLSVL.

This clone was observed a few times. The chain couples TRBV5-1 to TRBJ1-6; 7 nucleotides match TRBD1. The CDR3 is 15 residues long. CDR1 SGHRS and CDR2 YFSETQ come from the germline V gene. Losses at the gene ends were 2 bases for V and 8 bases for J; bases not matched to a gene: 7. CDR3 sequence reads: CASSFRTGRDSPLHF. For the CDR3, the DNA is TGCGCCAGCAGCTTCAGGACAGGTAGAGATTCACCCCTCCACTTT.

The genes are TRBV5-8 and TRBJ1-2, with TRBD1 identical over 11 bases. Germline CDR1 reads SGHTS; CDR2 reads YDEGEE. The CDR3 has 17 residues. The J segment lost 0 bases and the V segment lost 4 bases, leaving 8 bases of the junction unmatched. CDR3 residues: CASSIGQGAKANYGYTF. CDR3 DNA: TGTGCCAGCAGCATCGGACAGGGGGCAAAGGCTAACTATGGCTACACCTTC. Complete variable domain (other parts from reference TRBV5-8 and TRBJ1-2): EAGVTQSPTHLIKTRGQQATLRCSPISGHTSVYWYQQALGLGLQFLLWYDEGEERNRGNFPPRFSGRQFPNYSSELNVNALELEDSALYLCASSIGQGAKANYGYTFGSGTRLTVV.